The TCR beta chain under discussion was sequenced for a study of radiation and T cells in renal cell carcinoma. Study observations and caveats: Compared with controls, irradiated tumors had more, larger dominant CDR3 motifs.

This clone showed up just once. Its antigen is unknown. Only in-frame clones appear in the TCRdb table, and some are missing; sequencing was by immunoSEQ multiplex PCR. The sample yields 6,000 to 8,000 clones, roughly 61% seen once. The treatment denotes: treatment-naive control, cytoreductive nephrectomy. Clear cell pathology was present in this patient's renal cell carcinoma. J lost 7 bases, V lost 6 bases, and 10 bases had no gene match. The V gene's germline CDR1 is MNHEY and CDR2 SMNVEV (reference sequence). The CDR3 totals 14 residues. The sequences come from tumor tissue, collected from a patient whose treatment was nephrectomy without radiotherapy. This receptor was taken from a woman in her seventies with renal cell carcinoma. The chain has TRBV27 and TRBJ2-7; TRBD2 matches at 9 bases. The CDR3 loop reads CASRPAAGGREQYF. DNA for the CDR3: TGTGCCAGCAGACCCGCTGCGGGGGGGCGGGAGCAGTACTTC.